This T cell receptor (beta chain) was retrieved from a study of technical replicates of blood from several donors. Sequencing used immunoSEQ multiplex PCR; TCRdb keeps in-frame clones, though not all of them. The sample lists some 83,000 clones, 93% seen once, with 0.35% to 0.45% in the top ten. Germline CDR1 and CDR2: SGHNT and YYREEE (reference sequence). The CDR3 is 15 residues long. Trimming removed 4 bases from V and 2 bases from J; junction bases left unmatched: 8. The specimen was T cells isolated from PBMCs. The sequence came from a human donor in good health. The rearrangement links TRBV5-4 to TRBJ2-7; 8 bases map to TRBD2. The CDR3 nucleotides are TGTGCCAGCAGCCTTAGCGGGACCCTCCCCTACGAGCAGTACTTC. Translation gives CASSLSGTLPYEQYF.